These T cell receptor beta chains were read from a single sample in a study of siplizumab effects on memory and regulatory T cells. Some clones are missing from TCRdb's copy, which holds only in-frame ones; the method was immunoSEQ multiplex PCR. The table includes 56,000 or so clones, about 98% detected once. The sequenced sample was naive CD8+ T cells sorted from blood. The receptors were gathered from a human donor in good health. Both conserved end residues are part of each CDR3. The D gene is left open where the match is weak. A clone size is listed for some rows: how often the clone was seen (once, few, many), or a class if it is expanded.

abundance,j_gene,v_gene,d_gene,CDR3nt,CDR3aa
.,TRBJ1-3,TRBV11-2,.,TGTGCCAGCAGCTTAGGGGACGGGTTCTACTCTGGAAACACCATATATTTT,CASSLGDGFYSGNTIYF
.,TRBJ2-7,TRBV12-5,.,TGTGCTAGTGGTCCGCCATGGGAGAAGTACTTC,CASGPPWEKYF
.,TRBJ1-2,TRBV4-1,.,TGCGCCAGCAGCCAAGTTAACAACTATGGCTACACCTTC,CASSQVNNYGYTF
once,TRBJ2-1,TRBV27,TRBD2,TGTGCCAGCAATAGCGGGAGATTGTACAATGAGCAGTTCTTC,CASNSGRLYNEQFF
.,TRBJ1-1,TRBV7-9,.,TGTGCCAGCAGCTTAGGTGAGAATAGGGCTTTCTTT,CASSLGENRAFF
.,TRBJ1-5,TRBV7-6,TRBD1,TGTGCCAGCAGCCCAGGGGGGGATCAGCCCCAGCATTTT,CASSPGGDQPQHF
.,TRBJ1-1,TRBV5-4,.,TGTGCCAGCAGCCAACTCGACACAAAACGAGAAGCTTTCTTT,CASSQLDTKREAFF
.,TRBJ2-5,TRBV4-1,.,TGCGCCAGCAGCCAAGATATAGAGACCCAGTACTTC,CASSQDIETQYF
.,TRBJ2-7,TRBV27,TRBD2,TGTGCCAGCAGTCCAGGTTTGGCGGGGGGCGACGAGCAGTACTTC,CASSPGLAGGDEQYF
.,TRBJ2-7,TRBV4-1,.,TGCGCCAGCAGCCATAACAGCGAGCAGTACTTC,CASSHNSEQYF
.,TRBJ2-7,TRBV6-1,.,TGTGCCAGCAGCAAGCCGCGAAGACAGGACGAGCAGTACTTC,CASSKPRRQDEQYF
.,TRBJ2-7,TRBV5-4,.,TGTGCCAGCAGCTTCATTATTTCTCGTTACGAGCAGTACTTC,CASSFIISRYEQYF